The 4 T cell receptor beta chains below were found in one sample sequenced in a study of T cells in Graves' hyperthyroidism and ophthalmopathy. TCR beta CDR3 regions were amplified from RNA. HTBI primers were the set used in a first-round RT-PCR of the TCR CDR3. Each CDR3 protein gets one entry after TCRdb re-called the multiplex PCR reads with MiXCR. The data contain 350,000 to 450,000 distinct CDR3 sequences, over 11% of them singletons. Sequences were obtained from blood. These receptors all stem from a man in his forties or fifties with Graves' ophthalmopathy.

This clonotype was counted many times. The chain joins TRBV5-1 to TRBJ1-1; TRBD1 aligns across 7 bases. V was clipped by 4 bases and J by 1 base; unmatched bases: 4. The CDR3 contains 14 residues. CDR1 is SGHRS and CDR2 is YFSETQ in the germline V gene. For the CDR3, the DNA is TGCGCCAGCAGCCGGACAGGACCGAACACTGAAGCTTTCTTT. It encodes CASSRTGPNTEAFF.

Many counts were recorded for this clonotype. The chain combines TRBV7-2 with TRBJ2-5, with 9 bases identical to TRBD1. This CDR3 has 17 residues. The trim removed 3 bases at V and 1 base at J, leaving 9 bases unmatched. Germline V lookup: CDR1 SGHTA, CDR2 FQGNSA. CDR3 sequence: CASSFLPGQGIQETQYF. DNA of the CDR3: TGTGCCAGCAGCTTTCTTCCGGGACAGGGTATCCAAGAGACCCAGTACTTC.

About this clonotype: A much larger clone differs by one base, so this may be a read error. The rearrangement joins TRBV2 to TRBJ1-2; 7 bases agree with TRBD1. Germline trimming cut 6 bases from V and 7 bases from J; bases unmatched to any gene: 8. The CDR3 spans 13 residues. Germline V gives CDR1 SNHLY, CDR2 FYNNEI. The CDR3 region is CASRAGTVGGYTF. CDR3 DNA: TGTGCCAGCAGAGCCGGGACAGTGGGTGGCTACACCTTC.

In its sample, this clonotype was seen many times. The V and J genes are TRBV5-1 and TRBJ2-5; 8 bases map to TRBD2. Germline V lookup: CDR1 SGHRS, CDR2 YFSETQ. The length of the CDR3 is 15 residues. V was pared by 4 bases and J by 2 bases, with 7 bases of the junction left unmatched. The DNA of the CDR3 is TGCGCCAGCAGCCTAGCGGGCGCTTTTCAAGAGACCCAGTACTTC. Amino acids: CASSLAGAFQETQYF.